This TCR beta chain was captured by sequencing in a study of T cell changes during pregnancy in multiple sclerosis. Clones were read by immunoSEQ multiplex PCR, and TCRdb kept only the in-frame ones, dropping some. In the table there are around 67,000 clones, almost 90% of which are singletons. The V end lost 5 bases, the J end lost 4 bases, and 17 bases lay between the germline ends. The CDR3 loop spans 15 amino acids. The germline CDR1 and CDR2 sequences are MDHEN and SYDVKM. The J gene is TRBJ1-2, the V gene TRBV28; no definite D call. The sample consisted of peripheral blood, taken after pregnancy. The sequence was collected from a female donor in good health, enrolled as a control in a pregnancy study. The CDR3 loop is CASSPPAPGGYGYTF. The CDR3 region has the DNA TGTGCCAGCAGTCCCCCCGCACCCGGTGGCTATGGCTACACCTTC.